This T cell receptor beta chain is from a study of response to subunit inactivated influenza vaccine. The V segment lost 8 bases and the J segment 7 bases; nucleotides outside the gene matches: 11. Germline V gene data show CDR1 as SQVTM and CDR2 as ANQGSEA. The CDR3 is made up of 14 amino acids. About this clonotype itself: The antigen remains undetermined.

MiXCR, run by TCRdb on the RT-PCR reads, gives a single entry per CDR3 protein. The sample records some 600,000 distinct CDR3 sequences, around 15% being singletons. Findings and limits, study-wide: Authors suggested each seasonal influenza vaccination recruits few new T cells.

This TCR came from a man aged 50-60 years who received an inactivated influenza vaccine. This material consisted of PBMCs from blood, taken around two weeks before vaccination. This chain links TRBV29-1 with TRBJ2-1; 10 bases are shared with TRBD2. CDR3 nucleotide sequence: TGCAGCCCCACGGGGACTAGCGAGGAAAATGAGCAGTTCTTC. It encodes CSPTGTSEENEQFF.